These 2 T cell receptor beta chains were all obtained from the same sample, sequenced in a study of blood T cell repertoires in COVID-19. Sequencing used immunoSEQ multiplex PCR; TCRdb keeps in-frame clones, though not all of them. The table records 150,000 to 200,000 clones, around 76% of them present only once. Sequencing input: peripheral blood. The receptors were gathered from a woman aged 60-75 years with COVID-19, enrolled during active disease.

This clone was found a few times. The chain joins TRBV6-2 or TRBV6-3 to TRBJ1-2; D is unresolved. Between the trimmed V and J ends, which lost 5 bases and 8 bases, there was a span of 15 bases. The CDR3 is 13 amino acids. Germline CDR1 reads MNHEY; CDR2 reads SVGEGT. CDR3 amino acids: CASSDQELGGYTF. The CDR3 bases are TGTGCCAGCAGTGACCAGGAACTAGGGGGCTACACCTTC.

The sample holds a few counts of this clone. The rearrangement links TRBV19 to TRBJ2-7, with 8 bases that match TRBD1. CDR1 and CDR2 from the germline V gene are LNHDA and SQIVND (reference sequence). The junction had 4 bases not matched to a gene; V was cut back by 2 bases and J by 4 bases. CDR3 length: 14 residues. The CDR3 protein is CASSISHRGYEQYV. In DNA, the CDR3 is TGTGCCAGTAGTATAAGCCACAGGGGGTACGAGCAGTACGTC.